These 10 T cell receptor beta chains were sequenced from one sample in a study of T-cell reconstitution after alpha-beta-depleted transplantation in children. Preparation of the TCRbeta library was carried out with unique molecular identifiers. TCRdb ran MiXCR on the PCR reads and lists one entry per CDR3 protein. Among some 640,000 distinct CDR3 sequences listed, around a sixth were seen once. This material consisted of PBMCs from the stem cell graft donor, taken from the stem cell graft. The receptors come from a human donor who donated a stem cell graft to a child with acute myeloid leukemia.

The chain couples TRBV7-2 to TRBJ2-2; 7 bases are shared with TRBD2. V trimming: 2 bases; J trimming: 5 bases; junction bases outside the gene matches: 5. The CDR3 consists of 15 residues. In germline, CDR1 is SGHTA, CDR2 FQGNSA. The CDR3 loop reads CASSLSAGDTGELFF. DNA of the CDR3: TGTGCCAGCAGCTTATCGGCGGGGGATACCGGGGAGCTGTTTTTT.

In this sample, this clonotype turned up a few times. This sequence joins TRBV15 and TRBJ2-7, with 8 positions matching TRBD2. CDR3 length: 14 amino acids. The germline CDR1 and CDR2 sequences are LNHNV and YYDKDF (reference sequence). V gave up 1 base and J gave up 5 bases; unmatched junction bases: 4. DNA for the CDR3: TGTGCCACCAGCAGAGCTCGGGGGGGGAACGAGCAGTACTTC. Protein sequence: CATSRARGGNEQYF. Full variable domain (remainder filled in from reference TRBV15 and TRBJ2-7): DAMVIQNPRYQVTQFGKPVTLSCSQTLNHNVMYWYQQKSSQAPKLLFHYYDKDFNNEADTPDNFQSRRPNTSFCFLDIRSPGLGDTAMYLCATSRARGGNEQYFGPGTRLTVT.

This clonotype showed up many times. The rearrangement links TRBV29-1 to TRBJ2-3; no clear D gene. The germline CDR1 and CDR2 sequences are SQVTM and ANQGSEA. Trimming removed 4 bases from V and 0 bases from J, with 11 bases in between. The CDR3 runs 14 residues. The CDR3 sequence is CSVAVQSSTDTQYF. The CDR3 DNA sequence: TGCAGCGTTGCCGTCCAGTCTAGCACAGATACGCAGTATTTT.

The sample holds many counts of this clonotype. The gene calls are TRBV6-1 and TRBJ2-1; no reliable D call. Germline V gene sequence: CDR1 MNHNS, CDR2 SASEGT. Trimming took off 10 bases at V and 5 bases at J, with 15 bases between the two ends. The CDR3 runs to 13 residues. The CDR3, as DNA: TGTGCCACAGGATTTCGTTTAGACAATGAGCAGTTCTTC. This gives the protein CATGFRLDNEQFF.

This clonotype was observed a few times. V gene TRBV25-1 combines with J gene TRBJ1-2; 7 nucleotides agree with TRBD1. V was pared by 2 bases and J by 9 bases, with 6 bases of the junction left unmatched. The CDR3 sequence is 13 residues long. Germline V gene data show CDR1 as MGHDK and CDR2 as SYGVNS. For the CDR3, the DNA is TGTGCCAGCAGTGAAAGAAGGGGGCGCCGCTACACCTTC. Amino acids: CASSERRGRRYTF.

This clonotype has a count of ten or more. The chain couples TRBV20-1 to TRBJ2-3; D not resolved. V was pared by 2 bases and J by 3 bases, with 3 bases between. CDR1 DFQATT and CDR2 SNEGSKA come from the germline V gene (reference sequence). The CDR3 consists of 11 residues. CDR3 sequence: CSARQTDTQYF. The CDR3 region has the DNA TGCAGTGCTAGACAAACAGATACGCAGTATTTT.

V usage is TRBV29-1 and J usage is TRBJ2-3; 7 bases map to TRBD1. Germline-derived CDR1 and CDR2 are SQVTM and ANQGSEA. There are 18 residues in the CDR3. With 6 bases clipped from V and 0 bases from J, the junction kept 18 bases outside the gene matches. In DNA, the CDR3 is TGCAGCGTCCTCCCTGGACAGGTCCCCCTTACTAGCACAGATACGCAGTATTTT. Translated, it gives CSVLPGQVPLTSTDTQYF.

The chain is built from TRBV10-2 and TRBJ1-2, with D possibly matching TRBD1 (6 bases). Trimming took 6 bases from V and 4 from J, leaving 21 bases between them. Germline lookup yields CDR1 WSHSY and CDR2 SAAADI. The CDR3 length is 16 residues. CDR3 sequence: CASSPRQEPDPYGYTF. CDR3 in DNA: TGCGCCAGCAGCCCAAGACAGGAACCCGATCCCTATGGCTACACCTTC.

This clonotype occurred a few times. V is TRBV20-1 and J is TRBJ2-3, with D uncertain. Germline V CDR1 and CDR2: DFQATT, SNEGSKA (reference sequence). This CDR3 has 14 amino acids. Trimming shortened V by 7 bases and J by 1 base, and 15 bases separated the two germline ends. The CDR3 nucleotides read TGCAGTGTCGAGGCCGGACGGGGCACAGATACGCAGTATTTT. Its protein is CSVEAGRGTDTQYF.

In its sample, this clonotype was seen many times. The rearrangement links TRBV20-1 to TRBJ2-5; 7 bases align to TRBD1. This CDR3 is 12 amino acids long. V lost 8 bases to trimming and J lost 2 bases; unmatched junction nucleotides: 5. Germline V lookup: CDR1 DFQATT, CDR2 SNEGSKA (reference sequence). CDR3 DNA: TGCAGTACGGGACAGCTACAAGAGACCCAGTACTTC. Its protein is CSTGQLQETQYF.